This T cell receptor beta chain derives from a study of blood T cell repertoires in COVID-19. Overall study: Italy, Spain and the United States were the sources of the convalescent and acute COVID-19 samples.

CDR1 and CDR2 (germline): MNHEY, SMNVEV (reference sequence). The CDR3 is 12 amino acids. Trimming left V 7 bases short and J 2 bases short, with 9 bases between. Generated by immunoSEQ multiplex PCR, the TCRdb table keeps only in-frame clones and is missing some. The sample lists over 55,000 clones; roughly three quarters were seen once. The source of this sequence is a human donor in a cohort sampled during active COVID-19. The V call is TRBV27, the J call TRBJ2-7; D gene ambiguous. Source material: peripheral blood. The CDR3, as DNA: TGTGCCAGCAACCTACGGGCCTACGAGCAGTACTTC. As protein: CASNLRAYEQYF.